Described below is a single T cell receptor (beta chain) sequence and its context. Its antigen is as yet unknown. Looked up from germline, CDR1 is WNHNN and CDR2 is SYGVQD (reference sequence). V lost 3 bases, J lost 2 bases, and 11 bases lay in between. The CDR3 extends over 14 amino acids. TCRdb recomputed calls from the 5' RACE reads with MiXCR, one row per CDR3 protein. Of just over 350,000 distinct CDR3 sequences listed, under 15% are singletons. The data stem from a study of T-cell memory formation after mild COVID-19. Study summary: Clusters were largely donor specific.

Study-wide findings and caveats: Largely, contracting CD4+ clones fell within CM and EM, and contracting CD8+ clones within EMRA. Whereas later expanders leaned CD4+, clones contracting day 15 to 85 showed a balanced CD4/CD8 makeup. The appearance of some responding clones in pre-infection memory suggested that cross-reactive memory joined.

V gene TRBV10-1 combines with J gene TRBJ2-7; D is uncertain. The sequence was obtained from a young man who had mild COVID-19 (a few samples of this study predate the infection). Cell type and time point are not known. Source material: PBMCs or a T cell subset sorted from them (not recorded which). The CDR3 spells CASSESGLPYEQYF. CDR3 in DNA: TGCGCCAGCAGTGAATCCGGGCTTCCCTACGAGCAGTACTTC.